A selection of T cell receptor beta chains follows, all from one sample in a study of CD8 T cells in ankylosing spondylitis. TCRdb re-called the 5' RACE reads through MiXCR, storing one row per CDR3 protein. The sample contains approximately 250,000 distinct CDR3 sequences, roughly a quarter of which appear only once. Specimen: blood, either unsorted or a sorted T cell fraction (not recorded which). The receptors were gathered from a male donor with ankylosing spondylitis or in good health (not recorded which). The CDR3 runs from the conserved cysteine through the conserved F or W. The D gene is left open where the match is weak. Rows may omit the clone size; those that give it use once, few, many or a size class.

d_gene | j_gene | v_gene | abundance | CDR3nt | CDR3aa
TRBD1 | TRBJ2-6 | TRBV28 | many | TGTGCCAGCAGTGCGCGGACAGGTTCTTTCTCTGGGGCCAACGTCCTGACTTTC | CASSARTGSFSGANVLTF
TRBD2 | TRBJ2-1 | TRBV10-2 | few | TGCGCCAGCAGAGGACTAGTGGGCAATGAGCAGTTCTTC | CASRGLVGNEQFF
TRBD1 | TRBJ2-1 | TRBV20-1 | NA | TGCAGTCCACGACAGGGCCCCTACAATGAGCAGTTCTTC | CSPRQGPYNEQFF
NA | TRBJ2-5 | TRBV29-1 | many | TGCAGTCTCATTGGGGAAGAAGAGACCCAGTACTTC | CSLIGEEETQYF
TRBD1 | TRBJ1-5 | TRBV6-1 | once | TGTGCCAGCAGTCGGGACAGGGGAGGTAATCAGCCCCAGCATTTT | CASSRDRGGNQPQHF
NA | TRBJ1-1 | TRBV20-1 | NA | TGCAGTGCTACTCTCGTGGAGAAGATGAACACTGAAGCTTTCTTT | CSATLVEKMNTEAFF
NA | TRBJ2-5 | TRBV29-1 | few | TGCAGCGTTGGGCCGGGACGCCTCTCCGTAGGGGAGACCCAGTACTTC | CSVGPGRLSVGETQYF
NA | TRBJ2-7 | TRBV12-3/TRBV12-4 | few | TGTGCCAGCAGCCACAACGGGTACGAGCAGTACTTC | CASSHNGYEQYF
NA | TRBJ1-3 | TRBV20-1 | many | TGCAGTGCGAGGGTTGGAAACACCATATATTTT | CSARVGNTIYF
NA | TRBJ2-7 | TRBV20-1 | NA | TGCAGTGCTAGAGATTTCGATCAGGGTAGCTCCTACGAGCAGTACTTC | CSARDFDQGSSYEQYF